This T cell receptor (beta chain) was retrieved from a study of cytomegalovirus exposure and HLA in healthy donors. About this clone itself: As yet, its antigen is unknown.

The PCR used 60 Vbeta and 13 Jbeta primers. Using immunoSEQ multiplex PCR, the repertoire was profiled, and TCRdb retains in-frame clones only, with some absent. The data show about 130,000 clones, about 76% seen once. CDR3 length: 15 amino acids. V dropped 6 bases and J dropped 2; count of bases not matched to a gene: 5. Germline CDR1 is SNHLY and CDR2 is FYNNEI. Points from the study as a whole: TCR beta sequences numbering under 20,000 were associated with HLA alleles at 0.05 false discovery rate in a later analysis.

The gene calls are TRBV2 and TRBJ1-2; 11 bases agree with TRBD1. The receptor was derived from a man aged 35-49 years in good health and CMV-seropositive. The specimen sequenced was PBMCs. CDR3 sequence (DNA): TGTGCCAGCAGCCTTCGGACAGGGGGCAACTATGGCTACACCTTC. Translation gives CASSLRTGGNYGYTF.